The 20 T cell receptor beta chains reported below all come from one sample, sequenced in a study of quantifying T cell responses using KT2 cells. Turning to the study itself: Reverse transcription used primers in the TCR alpha and beta constant regions.

The cDNA 3' end received a ligated oligonucleotide with a UMI. An equimolar mix of RC1.1 and RC1.2 primed the beta chain across TRBC1 and TRBC2. TCRdb re-called the UMI-ligation and nested PCR reads through MiXCR, storing one row per CDR3 protein. This sample carries tens of thousands of distinct CDR3 sequences, 9% to 12% of them seen once, and the ten largest clones take about 9.9%. The specimen sequenced was PBMCs spiked with cells of the T cell clone KT2. The source of these receptors is a human donor.

This chain connects TRBV2 to TRBJ1-2; 9 bases line up with TRBD1. CDR1 and CDR2 (germline): SNHLY, FYNNEI. The ends lost 8 bases at V and 6 bases at J; junction bases unmatched: 10. The CDR3 contains 14 residues. CDR3 loop: CASGRLGQGNGYTF. CDR3 DNA sequence: TGTGCCAGCGGTCGGTTGGGACAGGGTAATGGCTACACCTTC.

The table lists this clonotype with a few counts. The V gene is TRBV20-1, the J gene TRBJ2-3; D gene ambiguous. CDR1 is DFQATT, CDR2 SNEGSKA, per germline (reference sequence). V was cut by 1 base and J by 2 bases, with 13 bases left in between. The CDR3 is made up of 15 amino acids. The CDR3 reads CSARGARLVTDTQYF. In DNA, the CDR3 is TGCAGTGCTAGAGGTGCCAGACTGGTCACAGATACGCAGTATTTT.

This clonotype was found many times. The CDR3 bases are TGTGCCATCAGTGAGAATGCGGGAGTCCCCTACAATGAGCAGTTCTTC. Translated, it gives CAISENAGVPYNEQFF. V is TRBV10-3 and J is TRBJ2-1; 7 bases map to TRBD2. V trimming: 2 bases; J trimming: 2 bases; junction bases outside the gene matches: 6. The length of the CDR3 is 16 residues. CDR1 and CDR2 from the germline V gene are ENHRY and SYGVKD.

This clonotype was picked up many times. V gene TRBV9 combines with J gene TRBJ2-2; D may be TRBD1 (6 bases). The CDR3 has 15 amino acids. The V gene's germline CDR1 is SGDLS and CDR2 YYNGEE. Trimming stripped 4 bases from V and 5 bases from J, with 15 bases between. This CDR3 reads CASSRQNRETGELFF. The CDR3 DNA reads as TGTGCCAGCAGCCGACAGAACAGGGAGACCGGGGAGCTGTTTTTT. Full variable domain (remainder filled in from reference TRBV9 and TRBJ2-2): DSGVTQTPKHLITATGQRVTLRCSPRSGDLSVYWYQQSLDQGLQFLIQYYNGEERAKGNILERFSAQQFPDLHSELNLSSLELGDSALYFCASSRQNRETGELFFGEGSRLTVL.

This clonotype came up many times. This chain uses TRBV7-6 with TRBJ2-1; 9 positions match TRBD2. The CDR3 contains 15 residues. V gave up 3 bases and J gave up 4 bases; unmatched junction bases: 4. Germline-derived CDR1 and CDR2 are SGHVS and FNYEAQ. The CDR3 loop is CASSFIAGAYNEQFF. DNA of the CDR3: TGTGCCAGCAGCTTTATAGCGGGAGCGTACAATGAGCAGTTCTTC.

This clonotype has a handful of counts. The chain recombines TRBV18 with TRBJ1-1; D is undetermined. Germline V CDR1 and CDR2: KGHSH, LQKENI. This CDR3 contains 12 residues. The V and J ends lost 4 bases and 5 bases respectively, with 8 bases between them. The CDR3: CASSLVGTEAFF. The CDR3 nucleotides read TGTGCCAGCTCACTCGTTGGGACTGAAGCTTTCTTT.

In this sample, this clonotype turned up a few times. CDR3 sequence: CASSRSDRTGWEQFF. CDR3 in DNA: TGTGCCAGCAGCCGGTCCGACAGGACCGGATGGGAGCAGTTCTTC. The genes are TRBV3-1 and TRBJ2-1; weak D call: TRBD1 (6 bases). V was pared by 4 bases and J by 10 bases, with 20 bases between. The CDR3 contains 15 residues. The V gene's germline CDR1 is LGHDT and CDR2 YNNKEL (reference sequence).

This clonotype has just a few counts. The rearrangement uses TRBV4-3 and TRBJ2-1; 10 bases agree with TRBD2. The CDR3 is made up of 16 amino acids. Germline loops: CDR1 LGHNA, CDR2 YSLEER. The junction had 6 bases not matched to a gene; V was cut back by 0 bases and J by 7 bases. The CDR3 DNA sequence: TGCGCCAGCAGCCAAGATATAGGGGGACTAGCGAATGAGCAGTTCTTC. This encodes CASSQDIGGLANEQFF.

This chain links TRBV2 with TRBJ2-3; 7 bases are a match to TRBD2. The CDR3 spans 18 residues. The germline V gene encodes CDR1 SNHLY and CDR2 FYNNEI. V dropped 7 bases and J dropped 1; count of bases not matched to a gene: 17. CDR3 sequence reads: CASILPGRGGGGTDTQYF. CDR3 DNA sequence: TGTGCCAGCATCCTCCCGGGGCGGGGCGGGGGAGGCACAGATACGCAGTATTTT. Drawing the rest from reference TRBV2 and TRBJ2-3, the complete variable domain is EPEVTQTPSHQVTQMGQEVILRCVPISNHLYFYWYRQILGQKVEFLVSFYNNEISEKSEIFDDQFSVERPDGSNFTLKIRSTKLEDSAMYFCASILPGRGGGGTDTQYFGPGTRLTVL.

The rearrangement joins TRBV12-3 or TRBV12-4 to TRBJ2-5; no firm D call. This CDR3 contains 12 residues. The V end lost 2 bases, the J end lost 3 bases, and 4 bases lay between the germline ends. The DNA for the CDR3 is TGTGCCAGCAGTTTATCAGAAGAGACCCAGTACTTC. Translation: CASSLSEETQYF.

The rearrangement joins TRBV20-1 to TRBJ2-3; 10 bases map to TRBD2. The CDR3 is 17 amino acids. After removal of 6 bases from V and 2 bases from J, the junction contained 14 bases not matched to a gene. CDR1 is DFQATT, CDR2 SNEGSKA, per germline (reference sequence). In nucleotides, the CDR3 is TGCAGTGCCGCCCCGACTAGCGGGCGCGGCCCCACAGATACGCAGTATTTT. Residues: CSAAPTSGRGPTDTQYF.

The chain employs TRBV12-3 or TRBV12-4 and TRBJ2-3; D is perhaps TRBD1 or TRBD2 (5 bases each). The CDR3 is made up of 16 amino acids. V was trimmed by 5 bases and J by 2 bases, leaving 17 bases between them. CDR3 amino acids: CASSLLPRGVTDTQYF. In nucleotides, the CDR3 is TGTGCCAGCAGTCTCCTCCCCCGAGGGGTCACAGATACGCAGTATTTT.

The chain couples TRBV24-1 to TRBJ1-2; D unclear. The V end was cut by 3 bases, the J end by 4 bases, with 8 bases between. The length of the CDR3 is 13 residues. Germline values: CDR1 KGHDR, CDR2 SFDVKD. Written as DNA, the CDR3 is TGTGCCACCAGTGATGAGGGAGTCTATGGCTACACCTTC. Amino acid sequence: CATSDEGVYGYTF.

Only one count was recorded for this clonotype. The chain has TRBV2 and TRBJ2-3, with 9 bases identical to TRBD1. V trimming: 3 bases; J trimming: 6 bases; junction bases outside the gene matches: 7. The CDR3 has 15 residues. Germline lookup yields CDR1 SNHLY and CDR2 FYNNEI. CDR3 sequence: CASSDGTGLLDTQYF. CDR3 DNA sequence: TGTGCCAGCAGTGACGGGACAGGGCTGCTGGATACGCAGTATTTT. Drawing the rest from reference TRBV2 and TRBJ2-3, the complete variable domain is EPEVTQTPSHQVTQMGQEVILRCVPISNHLYFYWYRQILGQKVEFLVSFYNNEISEKSEIFDDQFSVERPDGSNFTLKIRSTKLEDSAMYFCASSDGTGLLDTQYFGPGTRLTVL.

This clonotype has a count of ten or more. The genes are TRBV20-1 and TRBJ1-2, with a weak D call TRBD1 (5 bases). With 4 bases removed from V and 2 bases from J, the gap between germline ends came to 11 bases. The CDR3 has 13 residues. Germline V gene lookup returns CDR1 DFQATT and CDR2 SNEGSKA (reference sequence). The DNA of the CDR3 is TGCAGTGCTACCCGGACAAGCAACTATGGCTACACCTTC. Residues: CSATRTSNYGYTF.

This clonotype was recorded a few times. V and J are TRBV6-1 and TRBJ1-6; 11 bases align to TRBD1. Unmatched junction bases numbered 0, after V lost 1 base and J lost 7 bases. This CDR3 region has 15 residues. The germline V gene has CDR1 MNHNS and CDR2 SASEGT. This chain's CDR3 is CASSEGTGGNSPLHF. In DNA form, the CDR3 reads TGTGCCAGCAGTGAAGGGACAGGGGGCAATTCACCCCTCCACTTT.

This clonotype was seen repeatedly, ten times or more. This chain uses TRBV6-2 or TRBV6-3 with TRBJ2-1, with D uncertain. This CDR3 is 11 amino acids long. CDR1 and CDR2 (germline): MNHEY, SVGEGT. V gave up 2 bases and J gave up 8 bases, with 4 bases separating them. The CDR3 region has the DNA TGTGCCAGCAGTTACAGGGATGAGCAGTTCTTC. As protein: CASSYRDEQFF.

This clonotype was observed many times. CDR3 nucleotide sequence: TGCGCCAGCAGCCAAGCTACAGCCGAAGGCTACGAGCAGTACTTC. Amino acids: CASSQATAEGYEQYF. The gene calls are TRBV4-3 and TRBJ2-7; no clear D. There are 15 residues in the CDR3. Germline lookup yields CDR1 LGHNA and CDR2 YSLEER. V shed 1 base and J shed 3 bases, with 13 bases lying between them.

This clonotype was seen at least ten times. This chain uses TRBV12-3 or TRBV12-4 with TRBJ2-7, with no clear D. Trimming stripped 6 bases from V and 2 bases from J, with 11 bases between. The CDR3 loop spans 13 amino acids. CDR3 protein: CASSPTVAYEQYF. In nucleotides, the CDR3 is TGTGCCAGCAGCCCAACGGTTGCCTACGAGCAGTACTTC.

The chain combines TRBV6-2 or TRBV6-3 with TRBJ2-3; D may be TRBD2 (6 bases). The CDR3 sequence is 14 residues long. The germline V gene has CDR1 MNHEY and CDR2 SVGEGT. V was pared by 4 bases and J by 2 bases, with 10 bases between. The CDR3 is CASSSGLDTDTQYF. The CDR3 coding sequence is TGTGCCAGCAGTTCGGGACTTGACACAGATACGCAGTATTTT.